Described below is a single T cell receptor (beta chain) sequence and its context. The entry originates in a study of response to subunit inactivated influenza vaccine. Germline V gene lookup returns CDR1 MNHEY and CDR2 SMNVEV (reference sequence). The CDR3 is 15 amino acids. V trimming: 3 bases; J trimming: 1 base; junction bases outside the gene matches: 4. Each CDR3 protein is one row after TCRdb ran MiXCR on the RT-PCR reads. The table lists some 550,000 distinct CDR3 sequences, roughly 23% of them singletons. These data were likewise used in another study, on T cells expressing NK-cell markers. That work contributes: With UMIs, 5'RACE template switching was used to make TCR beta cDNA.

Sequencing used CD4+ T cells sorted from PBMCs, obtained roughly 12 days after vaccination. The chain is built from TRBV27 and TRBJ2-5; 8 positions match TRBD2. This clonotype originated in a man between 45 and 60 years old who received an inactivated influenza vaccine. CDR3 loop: CASSFDRGGQETQYF. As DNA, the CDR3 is TGTGCCAGCAGTTTCGATCGGGGGGGCCAAGAGACCCAGTACTTC.